This entry features one T cell receptor (beta chain) sequence. This sample stems from a study of control samples from healthy donors and cancer patients. Using immunoSEQ multiplex PCR, the repertoire was profiled, and TCRdb retains in-frame clones only, with some absent. Seen here are approximately 87,000 clones, more than 85% observed once, and the top ten hold around 1.3%. V trimming: 0 bases; J trimming: 10 bases; junction bases outside the gene matches: 19. Germline V gene sequence: CDR1 SGHNT, CDR2 YENEEA. The CDR3 has 21 residues. The chain recombines TRBV11-3 with TRBJ1-6, with 12 bases aligning to TRBD1. The clonotype originates from a woman between 50 and 59 years old in good health. The sequenced sample was blood. The CDR3 is CASSLDLIEGPGQGARSPLHF. The CDR3 DNA reads TGTGCCAGCAGCTTAGATCTTATTGAGGGTCCGGGACAGGGGGCTCGGTCACCCCTCCACTTT.